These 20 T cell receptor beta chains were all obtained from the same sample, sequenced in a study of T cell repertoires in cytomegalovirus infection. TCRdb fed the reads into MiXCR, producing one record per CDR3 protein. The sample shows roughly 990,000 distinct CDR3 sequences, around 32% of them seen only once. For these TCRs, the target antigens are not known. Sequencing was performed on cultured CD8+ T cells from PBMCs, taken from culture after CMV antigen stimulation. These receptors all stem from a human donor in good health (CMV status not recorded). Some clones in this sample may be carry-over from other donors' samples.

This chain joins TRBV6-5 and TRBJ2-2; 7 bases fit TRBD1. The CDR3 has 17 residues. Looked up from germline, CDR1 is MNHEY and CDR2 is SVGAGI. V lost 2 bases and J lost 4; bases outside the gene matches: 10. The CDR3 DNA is TGTGCCAGCAGTTACCCGCAGGGACAGCATACCACCGGGGAGCTGTTTTTT. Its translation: CASSYPQGQHTTGELFF.

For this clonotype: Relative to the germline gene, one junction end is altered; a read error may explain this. This CDR3 reads CASSEYGDSEASF. The CDR3 DNA follows: TGCGCCAGCAGTGAGTATGGGGACTCGGAGGCTAGCTTC. The V and J genes are TRBV10-1 and TRBJ2-1; perhaps TRBD2 as D (6 bases). The CDR3 has 13 residues. Germline values: CDR1 WNHNN, CDR2 SYGVQD (reference sequence).

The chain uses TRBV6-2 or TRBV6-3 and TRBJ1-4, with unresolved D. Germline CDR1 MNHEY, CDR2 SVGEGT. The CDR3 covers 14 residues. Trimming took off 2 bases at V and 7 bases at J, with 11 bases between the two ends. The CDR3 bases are TGTGCCAGCAGTTACCCCGACGGCGGTGAAAAACTGTTTTTT. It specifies CASSYPDGGEKLFF.

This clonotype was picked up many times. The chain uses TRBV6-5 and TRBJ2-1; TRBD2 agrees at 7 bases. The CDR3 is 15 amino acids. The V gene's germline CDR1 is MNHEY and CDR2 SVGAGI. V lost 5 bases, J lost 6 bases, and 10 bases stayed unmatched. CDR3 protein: CASSRPGGLRNEQFF. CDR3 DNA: TGTGCCAGCAGTCGACCCGGGGGACTACGCAATGAGCAGTTCTTC.

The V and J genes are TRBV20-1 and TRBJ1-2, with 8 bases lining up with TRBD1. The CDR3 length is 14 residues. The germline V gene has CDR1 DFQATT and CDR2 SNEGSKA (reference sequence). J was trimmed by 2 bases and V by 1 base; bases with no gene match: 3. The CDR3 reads CSARVRGPNYGYTF. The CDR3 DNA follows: TGCAGTGCTAGAGTCAGGGGGCCGAACTATGGCTACACCTTC.

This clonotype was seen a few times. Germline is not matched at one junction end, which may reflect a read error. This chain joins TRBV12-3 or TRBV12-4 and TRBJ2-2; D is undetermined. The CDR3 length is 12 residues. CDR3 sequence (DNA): TGTGCCAGCCGTTTTAGCACCGGGGAGCTGTTTTTT. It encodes CASRFSTGELFF.

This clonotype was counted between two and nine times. In DNA form, the CDR3 reads TGCGCCAGCAGCCAAGGGGCTAGCATCTACAATGAGCAGTTCTTC. This encodes CASSQGASIYNEQFF. V and J are TRBV4-1 and TRBJ2-1; a weak D match, TRBD2 (5 bases). Germline lookup yields CDR1 MGHRA and CDR2 YSYEKL. V lost 1 base and J 3 bases, leaving 10 bases between the germline ends. This CDR3 has 15 amino acids.

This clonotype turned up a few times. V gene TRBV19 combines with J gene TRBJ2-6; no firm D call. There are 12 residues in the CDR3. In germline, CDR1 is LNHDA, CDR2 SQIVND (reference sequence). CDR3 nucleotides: TGTGGTTCTGACGCTGGGGCCAACGTCCTGACTTTC. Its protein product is CGSDAGANVLTF.

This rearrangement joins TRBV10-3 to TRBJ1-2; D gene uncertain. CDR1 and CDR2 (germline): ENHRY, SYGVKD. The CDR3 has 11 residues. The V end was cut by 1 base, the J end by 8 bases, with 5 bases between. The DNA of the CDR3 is TGTGCCATCAGTGAGTTAGGCGGCTACACCTTC. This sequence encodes CAISELGGYTF.

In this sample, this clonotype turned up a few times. CDR3 sequence reads: CASSLRIYPEGNTGELFF. In DNA form, the CDR3 reads TGTGCCAGCAGCTTACGAATTTACCCCGAGGGGAACACCGGGGAGCTGTTTTTT. The rearrangement joins TRBV7-6 to TRBJ2-2; maybe TRBD2 (5 bases). There are 18 residues in the CDR3. In germline, CDR1 is SGHVS, CDR2 FNYEAQ. Trimming removed 2 bases at V and 1 base at J, with 17 bases between.

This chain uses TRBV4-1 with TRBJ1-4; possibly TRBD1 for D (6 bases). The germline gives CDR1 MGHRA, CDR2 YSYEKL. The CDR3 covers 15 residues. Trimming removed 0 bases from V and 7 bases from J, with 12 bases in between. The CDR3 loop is CASSQDPTGGEKLFF. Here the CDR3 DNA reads TGCGCCAGCAGCCAAGATCCGACAGGAGGTGAAAAACTGTTTTTT.

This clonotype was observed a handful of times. The CDR3 spells CASSLSGAPYAYEQYF. Written as DNA, the CDR3 is TGTGCCAGCAGCTTGAGCGGGGCCCCTTACGCCTACGAGCAGTACTTC. The chain is built from TRBV5-6 and TRBJ2-7; 7 bases match TRBD2. The CDR3 is 16 amino acids. Germline CDR1 is SGHDT and CDR2 is YYEEEE. V gave up 1 base and J gave up 2 bases; unmatched junction bases: 9.

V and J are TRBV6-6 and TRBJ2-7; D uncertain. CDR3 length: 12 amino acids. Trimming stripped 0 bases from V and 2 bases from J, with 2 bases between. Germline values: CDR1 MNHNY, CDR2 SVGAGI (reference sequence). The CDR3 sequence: CASSYSAYEQYV. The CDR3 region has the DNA TGTGCCAGCAGTTACTCTGCCTACGAGCAGTACGTC.

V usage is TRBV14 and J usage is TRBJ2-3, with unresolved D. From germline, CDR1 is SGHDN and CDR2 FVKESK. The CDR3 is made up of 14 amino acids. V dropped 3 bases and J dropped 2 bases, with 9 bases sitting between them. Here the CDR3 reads CASSQPTYTDTQYF. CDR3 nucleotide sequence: TGTGCCAGCAGCCAGCCGACTTACACAGATACGCAGTATTTT.

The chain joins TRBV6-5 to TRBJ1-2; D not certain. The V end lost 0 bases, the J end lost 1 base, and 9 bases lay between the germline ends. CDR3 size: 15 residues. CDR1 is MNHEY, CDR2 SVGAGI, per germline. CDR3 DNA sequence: TGTGCCAGCAGTTACTCCCCACAGATTAACTATGGCTACACCTTC. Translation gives CASSYSPQINYGYTF.

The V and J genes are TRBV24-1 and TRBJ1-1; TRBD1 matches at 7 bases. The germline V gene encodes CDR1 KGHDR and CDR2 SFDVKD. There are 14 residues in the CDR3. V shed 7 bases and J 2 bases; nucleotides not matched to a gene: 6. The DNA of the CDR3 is TGTGCCACCAGGGAGGGGACAGCAAACACTGAAGCTTTCTTT. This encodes CATREGTANTEAFF.

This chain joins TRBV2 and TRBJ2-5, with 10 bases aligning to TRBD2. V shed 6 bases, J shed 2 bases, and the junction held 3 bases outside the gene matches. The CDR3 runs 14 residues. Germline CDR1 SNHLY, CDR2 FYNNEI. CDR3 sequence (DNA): TGTGCCAGCAGACAACTAGCGGGGCAAGAGACCCAGTACTTC. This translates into CASRQLAGQETQYF.

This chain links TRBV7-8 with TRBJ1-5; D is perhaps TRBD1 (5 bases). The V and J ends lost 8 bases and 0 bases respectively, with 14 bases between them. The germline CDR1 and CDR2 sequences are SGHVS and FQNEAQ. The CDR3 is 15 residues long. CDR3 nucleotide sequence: TGTGCCAGCGGGGGGGTAGACTATAGCAATCAGCCCCAGCATTTT. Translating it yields CASGGVDYSNQPQHF.

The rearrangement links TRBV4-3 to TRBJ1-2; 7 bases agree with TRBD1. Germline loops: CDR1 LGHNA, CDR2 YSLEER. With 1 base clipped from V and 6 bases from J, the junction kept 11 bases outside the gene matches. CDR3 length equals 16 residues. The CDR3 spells CASSQGPIQGSDGYTF. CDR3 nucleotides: TGCGCCAGCAGCCAAGGTCCAATACAGGGGTCGGATGGCTACACCTTC.

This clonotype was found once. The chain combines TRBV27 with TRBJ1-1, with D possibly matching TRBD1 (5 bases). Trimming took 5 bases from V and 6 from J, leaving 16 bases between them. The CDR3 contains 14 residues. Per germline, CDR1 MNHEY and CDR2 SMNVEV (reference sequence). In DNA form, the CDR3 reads TGTGCCAGCAGTCCGAATTCGGGGCTGGCTGAAGCTTTCTTT. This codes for CASSPNSGLAEAFF.